This T cell receptor (beta chain) was sequenced in a study of T cell clonotyping in hematopoietic cell transplantation. About the research overall: Recipient samples before transplant were obtained post-cytoreduction.

This clone appeared a few times. This CDR3 spans 15 amino acids. Germline V gene sequence: CDR1 SGHDT, CDR2 YYEEEE. Trimming took 2 bases from V and 5 from J; bases not matched to a gene: 3. Indicated time point: recipient sample about 28 days before transplant, after cytoreduction. TCRdb's table, derived via immunoSEQ multiplex PCR, lists solely in-frame clones and lacks some. The table records around 27,000 clones, around 70% of them present only once. This chain uses TRBV5-6 with TRBJ2-2; 10 positions match TRBD1. The receptor comes from a man aged 50 to 59 with myelodysplastic syndrome. Some clones in this sample may be carry-over from other donors' samples. Material: peripheral blood mononuclear cells, obtained before stem cell transplant. For the CDR3, the DNA is TGTGCCAGCAGCTTCTGGGGACAGGGGACCGGGGAGCTGTTTTTT. It yields the protein CASSFWGQGTGELFF.